The clone carrying this TCR beta chain was seen once. Its matching antigen is unknown. This entry comes from a study of radiotherapy plus CTLA-4 blockade in lung cancer. Study context: Patients showed objective responses in around a sixth of cases and disease control in just over 30%. Findings of the study overall: In blood, early T cell clone dynamics reportedly predicted response best, together with interferon-beta.

CDR1 is MNHEY, CDR2 SMNVEV, per germline (reference sequence). This CDR3 contains 15 residues. V lost 5 bases, J lost 1 base, and 13 bases lay in between. Some clones are missing from TCRdb's copy, which holds only in-frame ones; the method was immunoSEQ multiplex PCR. The profile shows some 110,000 clones, 90% of them singletons. The specimen was peripheral blood, collected from a patient treated with radiotherapy plus ipilimumab. The receptor's source is a human donor with non-small cell lung cancer that progressed on radiotherapy plus ipilimumab. V and J are TRBV27 and TRBJ2-3, with D perhaps matching TRBD2 (5 bases). CDR3 region: CASSNPRTRTDTQYF. The CDR3 DNA reads as TGTGCCAGCAGTAACCCAAGGACTCGCACAGATACGCAGTATTTT.